These T cell receptor beta chains were read from a single sample in a study of blood T cell repertoires in COVID-19. TCRdb's table, derived via immunoSEQ multiplex PCR, lists solely in-frame clones and lacks some. This table has 120,000 to 150,000 clones, under 85% appearing once. Material for sequencing was peripheral blood. These receptors came from a woman over 75 in a cohort sampled during active or convalescent COVID-19. Both conserved end residues are part of each CDR3. The order of the fields is CDR3 length, V gene, CDR3 protein.

15 | TRBV3-1/TRBV3-2 | CASSHRRGGPDTQYF
14 | TRBV27 | CASSFGRYNSPLHF
16 | TRBV6-5 | CASSYSGGGRRGTQYF
12 | TRBV12-3/TRBV12-4 | CASSSGTDEQFF
16 | TRBV19 | CASSRSLGRTNYGYTF
14 | TRBV16 | CASSQRFRDTEAFF
13 | TRBV9 | CASSSRQGTEAFF
14 | TRBV6-1 | CASSEGGGNQPQHF
12 | TRBV6-6 | CASSPTGVELFF
12 | TRBV4-3 | CATGPRGDTQYF
15 | TRBV15 | CATSRDPGTSYEQYF
17 | TRBV7-3 | CASSLRAGQGIGETQYF
15 | TRBV25-1 | CASSESVPSAGELFF
11 | TRBV20-1 | CSAIATDTQYF
13 | TRBV12-3/TRBV12-4 | CASSRTGNYGYTF